This T cell receptor (beta chain) was captured in a study of response to subunit inactivated influenza vaccine. Findings and limits, study-wide: Only a handful of new T cells, the authors suggested, are recruited with each seasonal influenza vaccination.

A remark on this clonotype: The antigen is not known.

Via MiXCR, TCRdb re-called the RT-PCR reads, giving one row per CDR3 protein. The sample lists around 530,000 distinct CDR3 sequences; 15% to 20% were seen once. This CDR3 comprises 15 residues. V was clipped by 5 bases and J by 6 bases, with 17 bases between them. Germline assignment: CDR1 SNHLY and CDR2 FYNNEI. The starting material was CD4+ T cells sorted from PBMCs, obtained about 24 months after vaccination. The sequence derives from a man aged 50-75 years who received an inactivated influenza vaccine. The J gene is TRBJ2-1, the V gene TRBV2; D tentatively reads TRBD1 or TRBD2 (5 bases each). Here the CDR3 reads CASSPGTASINEQFF. The CDR3 DNA follows: TGTGCCAGCAGTCCCGGGACGGCGTCGATCAATGAGCAGTTCTTC.